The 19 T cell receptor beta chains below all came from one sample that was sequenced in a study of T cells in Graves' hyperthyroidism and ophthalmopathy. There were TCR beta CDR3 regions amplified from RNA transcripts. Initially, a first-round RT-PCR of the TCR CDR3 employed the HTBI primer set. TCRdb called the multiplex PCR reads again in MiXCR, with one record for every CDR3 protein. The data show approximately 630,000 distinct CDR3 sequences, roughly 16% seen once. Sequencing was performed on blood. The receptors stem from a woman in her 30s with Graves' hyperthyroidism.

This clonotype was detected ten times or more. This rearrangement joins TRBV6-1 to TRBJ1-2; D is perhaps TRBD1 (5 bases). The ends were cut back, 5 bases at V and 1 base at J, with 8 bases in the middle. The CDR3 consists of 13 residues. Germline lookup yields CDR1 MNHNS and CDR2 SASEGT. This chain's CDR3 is CASSWDGNYGYTF. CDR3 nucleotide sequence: TGTGCCAGCAGTTGGGACGGTAACTATGGCTACACCTTC.

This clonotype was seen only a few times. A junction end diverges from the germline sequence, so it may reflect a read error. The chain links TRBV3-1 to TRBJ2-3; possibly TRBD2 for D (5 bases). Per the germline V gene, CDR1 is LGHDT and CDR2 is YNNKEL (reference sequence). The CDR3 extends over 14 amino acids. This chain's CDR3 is CASNQGGGADTQYF. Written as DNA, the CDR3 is TGTGCCAGCAACCAAGGAGGAGGAGCAGATACGCAGTATTTT.

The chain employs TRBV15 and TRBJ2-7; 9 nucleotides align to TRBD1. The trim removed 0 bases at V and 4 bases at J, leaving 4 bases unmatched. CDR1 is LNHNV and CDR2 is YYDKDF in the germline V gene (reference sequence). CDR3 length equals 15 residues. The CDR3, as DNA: TGTGCCACCAGCAGAGAGACAGGGGGGGATTACGAGCAGTACTTC. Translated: CATSRETGGDYEQYF.

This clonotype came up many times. CDR3 DNA: TGTGCCAGCAGTTCTAGCGGGAGGGCGAAGTTCTTC. It is translated as CASSSSGRAKFF. The rearrangement uses TRBV6-2 or TRBV6-3 and TRBJ2-1; 12 nucleotides align to TRBD2. Germline V CDR1 and CDR2: MNHEY, SVGEGT. V was pared by 4 bases and J by 14 bases, with 3 bases of the junction left unmatched. The CDR3 consists of 12 residues.

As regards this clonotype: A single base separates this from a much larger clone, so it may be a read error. The CDR3 bases are TGTGCCAGCAGCGTAATGGACAATGAGCAGTTCTTC. As protein: CASSVMDNEQFF. The chain joins TRBV9 to TRBJ2-1; D is undetermined. The length of the CDR3 is 12 residues. Trimming cost V 1 base and J 5 bases, with 4 bases left between them. Germline lookup yields CDR1 SGDLS and CDR2 YYNGEE. Full variable domain (remainder filled in from reference TRBV9 and TRBJ2-1): DSGVTQTPKHLITATGQRVTLRCSPRSGDLSVYWYQQSLDQGLQFLIQYYNGEERAKGNILERFSAQQFPDLHSELNLSSLELGDSALYFCASSVMDNEQFFGPGTRLTVL.

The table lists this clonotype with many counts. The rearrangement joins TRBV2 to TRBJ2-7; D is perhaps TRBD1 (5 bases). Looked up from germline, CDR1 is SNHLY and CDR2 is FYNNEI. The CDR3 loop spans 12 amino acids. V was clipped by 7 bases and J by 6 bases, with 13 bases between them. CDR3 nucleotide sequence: TGTGCCAGCAATCAGGGAACCTTCGAGCAGTACTTC. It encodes CASNQGTFEQYF.

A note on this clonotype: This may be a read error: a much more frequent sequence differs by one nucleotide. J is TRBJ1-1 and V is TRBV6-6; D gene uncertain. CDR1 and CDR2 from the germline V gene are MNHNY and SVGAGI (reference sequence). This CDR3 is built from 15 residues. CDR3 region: CVSSYSTGYGTEAFF. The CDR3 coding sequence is TGTGTCAGCAGTTACTCCACTGGCTATGGGACTGAAGCTTTCTTT.

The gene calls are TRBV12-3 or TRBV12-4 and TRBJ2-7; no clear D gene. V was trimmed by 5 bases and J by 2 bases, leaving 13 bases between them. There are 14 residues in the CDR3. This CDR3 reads CASSQADRTYEQYF. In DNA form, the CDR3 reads TGTGCCAGCAGTCAGGCGGACCGCACCTACGAGCAGTACTTC.

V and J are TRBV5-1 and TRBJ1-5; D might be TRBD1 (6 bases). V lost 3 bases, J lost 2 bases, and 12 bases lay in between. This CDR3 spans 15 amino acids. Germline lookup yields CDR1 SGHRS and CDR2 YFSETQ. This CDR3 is CASSWGAGGNQPQHF. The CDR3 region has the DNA TGCGCCAGCAGCTGGGGGGCCGGGGGCAATCAGCCCCAGCATTTT.

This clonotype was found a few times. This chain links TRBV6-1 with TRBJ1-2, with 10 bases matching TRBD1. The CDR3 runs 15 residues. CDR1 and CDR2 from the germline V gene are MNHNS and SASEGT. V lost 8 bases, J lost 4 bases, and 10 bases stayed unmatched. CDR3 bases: TGTGCCAGCCAAAACCGGGACAGGGGAAGCTATGGCTACACCTTC. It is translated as CASQNRDRGSYGYTF.

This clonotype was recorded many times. CDR3 DNA sequence: TGTGCCAGCACTGAGACAGGGATGGTAGTGGAGACCCAGTACTTC. Protein product: CASTETGMVVETQYF. The V and J genes are TRBV2 and TRBJ2-5; 7 bases are shared with TRBD1. V was pared by 7 bases and J by 5 bases, with 13 bases of the junction left unmatched. CDR1 is SNHLY, CDR2 FYNNEI, per germline. CDR3 size: 15 residues.

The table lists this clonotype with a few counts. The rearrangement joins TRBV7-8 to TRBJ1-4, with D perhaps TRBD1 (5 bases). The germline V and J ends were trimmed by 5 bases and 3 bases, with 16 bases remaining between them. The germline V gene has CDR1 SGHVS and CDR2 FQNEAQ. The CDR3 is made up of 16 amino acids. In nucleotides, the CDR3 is TGTGCCAGCAGCCCCTTGGGGCGTTCCTCTAATGAAAAACTGTTTTTT. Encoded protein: CASSPLGRSSNEKLFF.

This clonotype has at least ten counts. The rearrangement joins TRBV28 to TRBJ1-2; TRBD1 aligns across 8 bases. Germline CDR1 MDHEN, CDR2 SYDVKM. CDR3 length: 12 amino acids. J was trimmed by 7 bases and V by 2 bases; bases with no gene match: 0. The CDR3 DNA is TGTGCCAGCAGTTTAGACAGGGGTGGCTACACCTTC. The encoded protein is CASSLDRGGYTF.

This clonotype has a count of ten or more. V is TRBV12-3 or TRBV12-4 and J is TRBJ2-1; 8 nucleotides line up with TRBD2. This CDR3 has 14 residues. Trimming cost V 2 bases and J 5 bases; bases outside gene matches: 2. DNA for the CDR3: TGTGCCAGCAGTTTACTAGCGGGTAACAATGAGCAGTTCTTC. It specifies CASSLLAGNNEQFF.

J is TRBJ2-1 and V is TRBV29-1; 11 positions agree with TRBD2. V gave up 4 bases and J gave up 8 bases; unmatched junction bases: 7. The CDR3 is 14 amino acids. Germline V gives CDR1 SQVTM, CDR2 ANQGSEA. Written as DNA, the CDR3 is TGCAGCGTTGCAGGGCTAGCGGGAGGCCATGAGCAGTTCTTC. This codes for CSVAGLAGGHEQFF.

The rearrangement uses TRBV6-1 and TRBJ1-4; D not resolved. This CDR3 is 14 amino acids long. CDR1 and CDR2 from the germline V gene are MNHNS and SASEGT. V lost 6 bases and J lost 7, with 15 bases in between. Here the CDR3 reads CASSPVRGIEKLFF. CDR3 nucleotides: TGTGCCAGCAGCCCGGTCCGAGGAATTGAAAAACTGTTTTTT.

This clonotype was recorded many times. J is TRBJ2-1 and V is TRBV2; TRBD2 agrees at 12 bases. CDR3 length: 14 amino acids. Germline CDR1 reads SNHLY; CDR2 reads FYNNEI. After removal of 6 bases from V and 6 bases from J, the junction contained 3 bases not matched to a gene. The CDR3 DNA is TGTGCCAGCAGGGGGACTAGCGGGTCCAATGAGCAGTTCTTC. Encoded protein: CASRGTSGSNEQFF. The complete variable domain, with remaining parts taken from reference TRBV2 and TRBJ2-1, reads EPEVTQTPSHQVTQMGQEVILRCVPISNHLYFYWYRQILGQKVEFLVSFYNNEISEKSEIFDDQFSVERPDGSNFTLKIRSTKLEDSAMYFCASRGTSGSNEQFFGPGTRLTVL.

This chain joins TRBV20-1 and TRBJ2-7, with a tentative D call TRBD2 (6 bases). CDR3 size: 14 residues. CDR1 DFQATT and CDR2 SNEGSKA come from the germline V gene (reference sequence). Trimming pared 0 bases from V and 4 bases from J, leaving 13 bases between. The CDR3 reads CSARDPGLNYEQYF. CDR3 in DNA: TGCAGTGCTAGAGACCCGGGACTTAATTACGAGCAGTACTTC.

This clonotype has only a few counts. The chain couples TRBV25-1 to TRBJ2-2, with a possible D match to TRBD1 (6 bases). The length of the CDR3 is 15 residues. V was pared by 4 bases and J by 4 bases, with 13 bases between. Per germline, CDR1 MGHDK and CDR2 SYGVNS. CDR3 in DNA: TGTGCCAGCAGTGTATTAGGACAGACCACCGGGGAGCTGTTTTTT. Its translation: CASSVLGQTTGELFF.